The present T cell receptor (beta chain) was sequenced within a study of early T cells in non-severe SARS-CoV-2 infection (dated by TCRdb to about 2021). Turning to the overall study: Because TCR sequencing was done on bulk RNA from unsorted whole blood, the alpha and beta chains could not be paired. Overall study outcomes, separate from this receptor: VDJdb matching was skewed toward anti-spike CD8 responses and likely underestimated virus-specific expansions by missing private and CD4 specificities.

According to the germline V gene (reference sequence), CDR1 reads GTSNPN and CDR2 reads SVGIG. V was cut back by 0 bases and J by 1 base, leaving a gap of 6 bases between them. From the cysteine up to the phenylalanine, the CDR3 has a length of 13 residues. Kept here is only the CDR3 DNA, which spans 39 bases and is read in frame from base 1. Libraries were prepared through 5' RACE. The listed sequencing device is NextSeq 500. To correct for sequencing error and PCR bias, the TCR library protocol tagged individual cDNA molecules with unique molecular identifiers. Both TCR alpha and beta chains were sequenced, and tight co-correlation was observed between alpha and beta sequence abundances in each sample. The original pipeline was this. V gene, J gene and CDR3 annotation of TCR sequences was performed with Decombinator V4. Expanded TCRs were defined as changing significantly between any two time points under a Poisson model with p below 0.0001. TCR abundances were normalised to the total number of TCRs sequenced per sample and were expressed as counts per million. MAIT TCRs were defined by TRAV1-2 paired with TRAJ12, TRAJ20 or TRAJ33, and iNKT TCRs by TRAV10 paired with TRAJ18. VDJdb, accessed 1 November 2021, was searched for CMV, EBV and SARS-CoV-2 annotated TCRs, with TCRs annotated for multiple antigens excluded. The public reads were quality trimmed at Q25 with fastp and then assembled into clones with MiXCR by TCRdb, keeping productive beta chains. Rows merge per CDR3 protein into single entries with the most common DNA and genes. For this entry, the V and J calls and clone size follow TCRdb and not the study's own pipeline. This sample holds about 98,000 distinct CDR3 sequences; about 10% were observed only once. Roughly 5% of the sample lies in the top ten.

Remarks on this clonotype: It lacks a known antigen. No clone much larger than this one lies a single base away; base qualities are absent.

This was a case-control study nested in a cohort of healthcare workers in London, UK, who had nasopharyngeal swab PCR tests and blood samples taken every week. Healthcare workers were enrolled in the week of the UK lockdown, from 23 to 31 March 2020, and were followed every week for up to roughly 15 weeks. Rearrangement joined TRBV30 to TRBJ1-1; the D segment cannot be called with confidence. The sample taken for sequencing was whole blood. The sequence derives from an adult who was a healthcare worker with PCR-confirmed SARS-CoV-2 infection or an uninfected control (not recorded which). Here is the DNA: TGTGCCTGGAGTGTACTCCGGAACACTGAAGCTTTCTTT. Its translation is CAWSVLRNTEAFF.